This T cell receptor beta chain was obtained from a study of cytomegalovirus exposure and HLA in healthy donors (dated by TCRdb to 2016 to 2017). Background for the entire study: According to an earlier analysis of a few hundred of the donors, about 170 million T cells yielded roughly 110 million unique TCR beta sequences and 276 Gb of sequence data. Four to six DR-DQ haplotypes were handled as single units for association and clustering, since linkage in the cohort was strong. Donor age, sex, ethnicity and CMV serostatus were compiled alongside the repertoire data. In a later genetic analysis, genome-wide SNP genotypes for about 55% of the roughly 670 donors were used, and that subset was treated as a discovery cohort. In addition to the first cohort of 500 to 850 subjects, a separate validation cohort of approximately 130 different subjects was used. Every repertoire in the discovery cohort had been generated on one and the same sequencing platform. The study combined high-throughput TCR immunosequencing, statistical association of individual TCRs with disease status, and machine learning to predict cytomegalovirus infection status. An earlier analysis of some 500 of the donors applied high-throughput TCR beta sequencing to assess whether each TCR beta V gene segment acted as functional or pseudogenic. HLA typing covered class I and class II loci at four-digit resolution. The number of donors typed differed by locus, with 629-630 for A, B, C, DRB1 and DQB1, 522 for DQA1, over 600 for DPA1, and 472 for DPB1. Rather than drawing on any new phenotypic data, the later analysis identified candidate immune exposures from TCR beta sequences and the way those sequences occurred across donors. Among the roughly 410 genotyped donors, around 81% belonged to the genetic ancestry cluster associated with self-reported Caucasian donors. Using immunosequencing, the study profiled T cell repertoires from about 610 subjects and related those repertoires to cytomegalovirus serostatus. An early release that covered 500 to 800 HLA-typed donors contained around 300 gigabases of sequencing data and some 87 million unique TCR sequences. The aim of the study was to test whether cataloging public T cell receptors could identify signatures of past pathogen exposure. A later analysis re-analyzed previously published TCR beta repertoires from approximately 670 donors and added high-resolution HLA genotyping to study TCR occurrence patterns. Among around 400 genotyped donors of the cohort, an average of 235,054 unique TCR beta nucleotide sequences were sequenced per donor, roughly 18% of them non-productive.

Broad study findings and their caveats: Correlated functional status among segregating V segments might be attributable to linkage disequilibrium, but an unknown experimental factor could not be ruled out. V-gene and J-gene trimming of TCR beta chains was associated with a missense DCLRE1C variant in a later genetic analysis, and the association was replicated in an independent cohort. Because HLA typing was unavailable for some donors at each locus, only the typed subset was used in association tests. In vitro tests confirmed that a few of the cytomegalovirus-associated TCR beta chains recognize cytomegalovirus antigens. The classifier was reported to diagnose cytomegalovirus status with high specificity and sensitivity in both the original and validation cohorts. Compared with the 666-donor mean, donors in an Asian-associated ancestry cluster had fewer N-insertions in productive TCRs, according to a later genetic analysis. In a later analysis, most CMV-associated TCR beta chains were found to appear HLA-restricted, with HLA associations seemingly driven largely by CMV exposure. Strong co-occurrence of HLA alleles, especially DR and DQ, made assigning TCR associations to individual alleles difficult. In a later analysis, the rate of TCR association differed among HLA loci, with DRB1 alleles having the most associated TCRs and HLA-C alleles having the fewest. A further reported finding was that TCR beta sequences accurately predicted the HLA-A and HLA-B alleles for most subjects in the first cohort. Because counts were too low, 15 or so rarely observed V segments, including chromosome 9 orphons, were excluded from the earlier analysis of some 540 of the donors. Specific HLA alleles were associated with more than 15,000 TCR beta sequences at a false discovery rate of 0.05 in a later analysis. A total of about 150 TCR beta chains were listed by the study as associated with cytomegalovirus. Presence/absence analyses assumed roughly uniform sequencing depth across donors, an assumption that may not hold. Some IMGT-functional V segments, including TRBV6-2 and TRBV6-3, could not be told apart with the 87-base-pair reads, so those segments were excluded. For the cohort, immune exposure information was limited to CMV serostatus. Broadly in line with IMGT annotations, most TCR beta V segments showed up in productive rearrangements about 87% or about 30% of the time in an earlier analysis of several hundred of the donors. In a later analysis, HLA-associated TCR beta chains were found to be more clonally expanded and to have lower generation probabilities than equally common non-associated chains. Only TCR beta chains were sequenced in this cohort, and the absence of alpha or paired-chain data limited detectable features. According to the authors, the approach could potentially be generalized to other disease states and immunological phenotypes. A later analysis reported that several top co-occurrence clusters appeared linked to parvovirus B19, influenza, CMV and Epstein-Barr virus. While some public TCRs were present in many individuals, most TCR sequences turned up only very rarely across donors. A cluster of highly shared sequence variants was judged likely to represent a technical artifact of the sequencing pipeline.

This clone was found a few times. Its antigen is unknown. Per-base quality was not reported, and no clone a single base away is much larger than it. The library was built by means of the immunoSEQ multiplex PCR assay. For the multiplex PCR, a mixture combining 60 forward primers for TCR Vbeta segments and 13 reverse primers for TCR Jbeta segments was used. A multiplex PCR assay on genomic DNA amplified the CDR3 region of rearranged TCR beta genes. The amplified TCR beta libraries were sequenced on the Illumina HiSeq System as 87-base-pair reads. The study's own analysis went as follows. A later analysis tallied 75 million to 95 million unique TCR beta chains across the roughly 610 repertoires, and about 10 million of those chains were shared by two or more donors. A nearest-neighbor algorithm error-corrected the raw reads and collapsed the reads into unique sequences, merging closely related sequences to remove PCR and sequencing errors. CDR3 sequences were aligned to IMGT reference sequences to assign V, D and J gene segments. For a sequence to be retained, at least a six-nucleotide match to both a V gene segment and a J gene segment was required. Rearrangements were classified as productive when the CDR3 lacked stop codons and remained in frame with V and J, and all other rearrangements were classified as non-productive. CDR3 was defined by IMGT convention, running from the second conserved V-encoded cysteine to the conserved J-encoded phenylalanine. In an earlier analysis of approximately 500 of the donors, sequences lacking an unambiguous match to a single V gene segment were excluded. An earlier analysis of 587 of the donors called V segments functional above 56.7% productive rearrangements and segregating when the between-donor standard deviation exceeded 5%. A statistical classification framework was built to diagnose cytomegalovirus status from the catalog of TCR beta chain sequences. In a later analysis, TCR nucleotide sequences were compared against IMGT/GENE-DB human TR gene sequences so that V and J genes could be assigned. Using the TCRdist pipeline, a later analysis assigned CDR3 sequences along with most-parsimonious VDJ recombination scenarios. In a later analysis, each TCR beta chain was defined by its CDR3 amino acid sequence together with its V-gene family, and reads lacking a unique V-gene family were excluded. In a later analysis, 550 to 650 highly shared, low-generation-probability nucleotide sequences were removed to address suspected cross-contamination and a sequencing artifact. In a later analysis, a clonal expansion index was calculated for each public chain from normalized within-repertoire ranks of inferred template counts. Generation probabilities in a later analysis came from a VDJ recombination model fitted to out-of-frame rearrangements, and those results were checked against IGoR. A later analysis scored TCR-TCR, TCR-HLA and TCR-CMV co-occurrence with hypergeometric tests, applying a repertoire-size bias correction to TCR pairs. False discovery rates were estimated in a later analysis by permuting HLA or CMV assignments 20 times. In a later analysis, co-occurring TCRs were grouped using DBSCAN, and TCRdist sequence similarity was added for clustering within HLA-allele-positive subsets. Repertoires with fewer than 30,000 or more than 120,000 public chains were left out of co-occurrence clustering, as were about five repertoires with anomalous nucleotide sharing. TCRdb re-hosts the immuneACCESS table, in-frame sequences only. Its copies lack some clones; in the studies checked, an unresolved V gene accounts for under half of them, and the cause for the rest is not known. V and J calls and clone size are given by that table; D and trimming were obtained from the DNA. In all, the sample holds 150,000 to 200,000 clones, and around 80% of those were seen once. The ten largest clonotypes hold roughly 1% of the sample.

The CDR3, cysteine through phenylalanine, is 13 amino acids long. The kept DNA is CDR3 alone, 39 bases in frame from the first base. Trimming leaves V shorter by 7 bases and J shorter by 4 bases, with the junction holding 4 bases beyond the gene matches. In the germline V gene (reference sequence), CDR1 corresponds to LNHDA and CDR2 to SQIVND. The cohort comprised approximately 700 healthy bone marrow donors. At the time of sampling, all cohort members were nominally healthy, though unrecorded immune exposures were likely present. The donor tested CMV seronegative, placing the donor among the roughly 400 seronegative members of the cohort. Each donor provided a peripheral blood sample, and peripheral blood mononuclear cells were used for TCR beta sequencing. Genomic DNA was extracted from the blood cell samples with the Qiagen DNeasy Blood Extraction Kit.

Input material: PBMCs. Recombination connected TRBV19 to TRBJ2-1; a stretch of 7 junction bases matches TRBD1. This TCR came from a woman in her thirties or forties in good health and CMV-seronegative. The CDR3 region reads CASTGQQYNEQFF. The DNA sequence is TGTGCCAGTACGGGACAGCAATACAATGAGCAGTTCTTC.